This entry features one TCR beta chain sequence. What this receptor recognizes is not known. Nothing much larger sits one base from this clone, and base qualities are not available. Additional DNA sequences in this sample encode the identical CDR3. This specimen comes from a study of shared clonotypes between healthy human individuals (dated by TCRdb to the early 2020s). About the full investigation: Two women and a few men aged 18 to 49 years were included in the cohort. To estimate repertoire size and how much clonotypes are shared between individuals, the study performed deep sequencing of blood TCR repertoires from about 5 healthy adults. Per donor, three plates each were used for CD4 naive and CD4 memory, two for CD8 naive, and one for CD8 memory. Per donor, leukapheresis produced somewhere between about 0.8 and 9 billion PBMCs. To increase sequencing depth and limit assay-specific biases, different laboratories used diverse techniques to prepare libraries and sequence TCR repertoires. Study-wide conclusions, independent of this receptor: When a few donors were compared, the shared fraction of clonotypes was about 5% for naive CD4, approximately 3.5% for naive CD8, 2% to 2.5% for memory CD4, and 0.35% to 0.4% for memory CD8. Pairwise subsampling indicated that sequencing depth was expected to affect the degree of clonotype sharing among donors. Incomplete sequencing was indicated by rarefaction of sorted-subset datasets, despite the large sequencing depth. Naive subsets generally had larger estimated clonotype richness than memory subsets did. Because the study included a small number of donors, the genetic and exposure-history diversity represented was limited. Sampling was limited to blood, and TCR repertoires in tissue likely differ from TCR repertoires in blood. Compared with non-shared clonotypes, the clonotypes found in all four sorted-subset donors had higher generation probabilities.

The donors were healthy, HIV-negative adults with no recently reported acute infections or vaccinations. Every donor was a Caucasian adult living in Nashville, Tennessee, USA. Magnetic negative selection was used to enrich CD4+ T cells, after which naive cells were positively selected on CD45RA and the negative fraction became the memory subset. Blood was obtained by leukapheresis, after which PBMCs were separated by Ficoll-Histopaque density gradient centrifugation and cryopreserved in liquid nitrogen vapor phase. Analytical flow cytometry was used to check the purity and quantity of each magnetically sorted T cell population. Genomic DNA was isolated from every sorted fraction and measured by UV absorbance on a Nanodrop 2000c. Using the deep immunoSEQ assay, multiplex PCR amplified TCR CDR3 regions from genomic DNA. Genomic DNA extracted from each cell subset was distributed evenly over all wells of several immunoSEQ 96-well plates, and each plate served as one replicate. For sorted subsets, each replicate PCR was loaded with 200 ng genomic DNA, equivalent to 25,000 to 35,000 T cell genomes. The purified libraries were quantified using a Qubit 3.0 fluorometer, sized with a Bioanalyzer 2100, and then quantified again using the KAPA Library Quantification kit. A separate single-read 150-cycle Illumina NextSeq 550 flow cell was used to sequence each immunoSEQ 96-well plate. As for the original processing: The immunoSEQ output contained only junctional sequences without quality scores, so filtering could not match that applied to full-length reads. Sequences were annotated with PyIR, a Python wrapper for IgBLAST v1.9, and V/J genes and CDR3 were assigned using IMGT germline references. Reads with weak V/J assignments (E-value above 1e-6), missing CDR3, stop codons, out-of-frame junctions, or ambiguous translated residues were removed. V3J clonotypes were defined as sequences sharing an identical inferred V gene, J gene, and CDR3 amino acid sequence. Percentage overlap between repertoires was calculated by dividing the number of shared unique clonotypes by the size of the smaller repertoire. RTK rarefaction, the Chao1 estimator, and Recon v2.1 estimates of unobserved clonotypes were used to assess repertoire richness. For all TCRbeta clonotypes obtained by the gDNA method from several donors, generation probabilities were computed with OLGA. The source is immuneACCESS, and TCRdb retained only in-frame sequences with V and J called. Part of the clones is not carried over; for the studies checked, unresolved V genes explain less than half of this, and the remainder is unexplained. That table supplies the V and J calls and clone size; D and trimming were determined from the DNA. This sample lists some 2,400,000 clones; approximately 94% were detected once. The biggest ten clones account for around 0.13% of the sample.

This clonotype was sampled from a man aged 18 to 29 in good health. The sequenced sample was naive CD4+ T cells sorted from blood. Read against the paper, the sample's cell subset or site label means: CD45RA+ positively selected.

The nucleotides read TGTGCCAGCAGCCCCAGGGACGAGCAGTACTTC. Translated, this is CASSPRDEQYF. In this chain, TRBV11-2 is recombined with TRBJ2-7; matching of 5 bases hints at TRBD1 as the D gene. The trim is 5 bases for V and 5 bases for J, with a gap of 7 bases between the germline ends. Looking up the germline V gene yields CDR1 SGHAT and CDR2 FQNNGV. The CDR3 has 11 amino acids, counting the end cysteine and phenylalanine. Just CDR3 DNA is preserved here, 33 bases in frame from base 1.